A selection of T cell receptor beta chains follows, all from one sample in a study of Ad26.COV2.S vaccination and SARS-CoV-2 variants. The protocol was immunoSEQ multiplex PCR, while the TCRdb copy is restricted to in-frame clones and leaves out a portion. Of about 350,000 clones in the sample, 88% were seen once. This material consisted of peripheral blood, taken in a trial of Ad26.COV2.S vaccine versus placebo. These TCRs come from a person aged 18-65 years who received the Ad26.COV2.S COVID-19 vaccine or a placebo. Each CDR3 is given with its conserved first and last residue. The size field is filled for only some rows; it gives once, few, many or a size class.

j_gene	len	abundance	v_gene	CDR3aa
TRBJ2-7	12	.	TRBV29-1	CSVRRDRYEQYF
TRBJ2-7	15	.	TRBV7-2	CASSLWTGENYEQYF
TRBJ2-7	16	once	TRBV9	CASSVASGTSAYEQYF
TRBJ1-1	14	once	TRBV11-3	CASSLGGGNTEAFF
TRBJ1-1	13	.	TRBV28	CASSFRGRLTPFF
TRBJ2-6	18	.	TRBV3-1/TRBV3-2	CASSQVPVQRTGANVLTF
TRBJ2-2	13	once	TRBV10-3	CAISRESTGELFF
TRBJ1-3	15	.	TRBV5-6	CASTLRRNSGNTIYF
TRBJ1-4	17	.	TRBV4-2	CASSQDGLDRRNEKLFF
TRBJ1-1	13	.	TRBV9	CASSVGPETEAFF
TRBJ2-2	14	.	TRBV7-9	CASVSFLGEGELFF
TRBJ2-7	15	.	TRBV3-1/TRBV3-2	CASSQGDPPAYEQYF
TRBJ1-2	15	.	TRBV4-3	CASSQDAGGTYGYTF
TRBJ2-2	16	.	TRBV24-1	CATSDQRTGNTGELFF
TRBJ1-4	17	once	TRBV9	CASSVGAAGGFREKLFF
TRBJ2-2	15	.	TRBV12-5	CASGLVARGTGELFF
TRBJ1-5	13	.	TRBV25-1	CASSGGFTQPQHF
TRBJ1-4	17	few	TRBV3-1/TRBV3-2	CASSLRTGGVVVEKLFF
TRBJ2-5	17	once	TRBV10-3	CAISESTTGQGFETQYF
TRBJ2-2	14	.	TRBV19	CASSGGADTGELFF
TRBJ2-1	13	.	TRBV19	CASSRTRGNEQFF
TRBJ2-7	15	.	TRBV7-9	CASSLAVGSSYEQYF
TRBJ1-5	16	.	TRBV6-2/TRBV6-3	CASSYSIRGGNQPQHF
TRBJ2-1	18	.	TRBV20-1	CSASVTSGRESSYNEQFF
TRBJ2-7	18	.	TRBV6-6	CASSLPEGGTSVVYEQYF
TRBJ2-5	10	.	TRBV2	CASRMETQYF
TRBJ2-1	11	.	TRBV5-8	CASSLVGDWFF
TRBJ1-2	14	few	TRBV19	CASEPLTGGSGYTF
TRBJ1-2	14	.	TRBV6-4	CARGVTRVNYGYTF
TRBJ2-1	14	few	TRBV11-1	CASSFRTGLNEQFF
TRBJ2-6	15	.	TRBV7-8	CASSSPGSGANVLTF
TRBJ2-2	16	.	TRBV4-3	CASSQEAGMNTGELFF
TRBJ2-7	15	.	TRBV6-5	CASSSDIPPSDEQYF
TRBJ1-2	12	once	TRBV5-8	CASSHYFDGYTF
TRBJ2-7	14	.	TRBV27	CASSFNSGRYEQYF
TRBJ1-2	15	.	TRBV5-4	CASSLPGEGNYGYTF
TRBJ1-6	15	.	TRBV12-5	CASGLVVRTGSPLHF
TRBJ2-7	13	.	TRBV13	CASSLGQYYEQYF
TRBJ2-5	18	.	TRBV5-5	CASSLGRYTGRLQETQYF
TRBJ2-3	13	once	TRBV6-1	CASSEWRTDTQYF
TRBJ1-1	13	.	TRBV5-1	CASSSRLGTEAFF
TRBJ2-1	16	once	TRBV19	CASSVGTSGTYNEQFF
TRBJ2-7	15	.	TRBV27	CASSRGLEQPYEQYF
TRBJ2-7	16	.	TRBV28	CASSSQTRLVLGEQYF
TRBJ1-6	14	.	TRBV9	CASSVAPGGTPLHF
TRBJ1-5	18	few	TRBV6-2/TRBV6-3	CASSYRSTGPNRNQPQHF
TRBJ1-2	13	.	TRBV4-3	CASSRDRGAGYTF
TRBJ1-1	15	few	TRBV19	CASSFPGLLNTEAFF
TRBJ2-1	13	.	TRBV5-1	CASSLVRGDEQFF
TRBJ2-3	15	.	TRBV15	CATSSVRGPTDTQYF
TRBJ1-2	13	.	TRBV11-3	CASSDSRAGGYTF
TRBJ1-3	17	.	TRBV7-9	CASSAIPGQEKENTIYF